This T cell receptor beta chain was found in a study of early T cells in non-severe SARS-CoV-2 infection. Study information: It was bulk RNA from unsorted whole blood that was sequenced, and the chains were unpaired.

The protocol attached unique molecular identifiers to individual cDNA molecules. TCRdb redid the calling of the 5' RACE reads with MiXCR, one entry per CDR3 protein. The data contain almost 85,000 distinct CDR3 sequences, about an eighth of them singletons. Study results and caveats: Anti-spike CD8 responses were favored by VDJdb matching, which missed private and CD4 specificities.

This clonotype has ten or more counts. Antigen: not known. There are 15 residues in the CDR3. Trimming stripped 6 bases from V and 0 bases from J, with 18 bases between. Looked up from germline, CDR1 is SQVTM and CDR2 is ANQGSEA. This sequence originates from an adult who was a healthcare worker with PCR-confirmed SARS-CoV-2 infection or an uninfected control (not recorded which). The V call is TRBV29-1, the J call TRBJ2-7, with D perhaps matching TRBD1 (5 bases). Material: whole blood. CDR3 DNA: TGCAGCGTCCGTGGTGGGGCAGTTAGCTCCTACGAGCAGTACTTC. Protein product: CSVRGGAVSSYEQYF.